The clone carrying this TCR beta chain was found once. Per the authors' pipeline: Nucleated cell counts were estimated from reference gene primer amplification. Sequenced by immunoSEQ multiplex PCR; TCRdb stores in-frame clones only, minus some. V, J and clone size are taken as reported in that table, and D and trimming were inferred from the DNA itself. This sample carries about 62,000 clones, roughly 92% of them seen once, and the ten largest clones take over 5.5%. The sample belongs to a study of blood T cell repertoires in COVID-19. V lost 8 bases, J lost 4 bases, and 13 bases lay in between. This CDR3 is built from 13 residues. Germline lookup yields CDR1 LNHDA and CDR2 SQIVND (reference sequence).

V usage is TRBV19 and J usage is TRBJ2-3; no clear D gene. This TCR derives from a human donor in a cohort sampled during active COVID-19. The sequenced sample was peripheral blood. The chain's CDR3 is CASAEAPPDTQYF. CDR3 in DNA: TGTGCCAGTGCCGAGGCCCCTCCAGATACGCAGTATTTT.